The 5 T cell receptor beta chains below come from one sample, sequenced in a study of PD-1 blockade in classical Hodgkin lymphoma. The table came from immunoSEQ multiplex PCR; TCRdb's copy has only in-frame clones and leaves some out. This repertoire shows some 64,000 clones, about 91% found once; its top ten account for around an eighth. Every one of the patients relapsed after autologous stem cell transplantation (brentuximab vedotin exposure was variable). The starting material was peripheral blood mononuclear cells (PBMCs), obtained at baseline. These receptors were obtained from a human donor with classical Hodgkin lymphoma.

The chain employs TRBV27 and TRBJ1-5; D uncertain. Per germline, CDR1 MNHEY and CDR2 SMNVEV (reference sequence). The CDR3 has 13 amino acids. Trimming left V 1 base short and J 9 bases short, with 10 bases between. The CDR3 nucleotides are TGTGCCAGCAGTTTATATTCCTCCTCGCCCCAGCATTTT. Translated, it gives CASSLYSSSPQHF.

The V and J genes are TRBV7-2 and TRBJ2-1; 9 bases fit TRBD2. With V trimmed by 7 bases and J by 4 bases, 8 bases remained unmatched. CDR3 length: 15 amino acids. Germline V gives CDR1 SGHTA, CDR2 FQGNSA. The chain's CDR3 is CASTTSGGPYNEQFF. In DNA, the CDR3 is TGTGCCAGCACTACGAGCGGGGGGCCTTACAATGAGCAGTTCTTC. Full variable domain (missing parts from reference TRBV7-2 and TRBJ2-1): GAGVSQSPSNKVTEKGKDVELRCDPISGHTALYWYRQSLGQGLEFLIYFQGNSAPDKSGLPSDRFSAERTGGSVSTLTIQRTQQEDSAVYLCASTTSGGPYNEQFFGPGTRLTVL.

V and J are TRBV27 and TRBJ2-1, with TRBD2 matching over 12 bases. The CDR3 length is 20 residues. From germline, CDR1 is MNHEY and CDR2 SMNVEV (reference sequence). The J segment lost 3 bases and the V segment lost 2 bases, leaving 14 bases of the junction unmatched. CDR3 amino acids: CASSLKASGGAIDNYNEQFF. The CDR3 DNA reads TGTGCCAGCAGTTTAAAGGCTAGCGGGGGGGCAATCGATAACTACAATGAGCAGTTCTTC.

The V and J genes are TRBV30 and TRBJ1-3; D is perhaps TRBD1 (5 bases). Germline V gene data show CDR1 as GTSNPN and CDR2 as SVGIG (reference sequence). This CDR3 comprises 14 residues. The ends were cut back, 5 bases at V and 3 bases at J, with 14 bases in the middle. The CDR3 nucleotides read TGTGCCTGGTTAGGGGTACTGGGTGGAAACACCATATATTTT. It specifies CAWLGVLGGNTIYF.

V and J are TRBV6-1 and TRBJ2-7, with D possibly being TRBD1 (5 bases). V was shortened by 3 bases and J by 5 bases, with 11 bases between the two germline ends. The germline V gene has CDR1 MNHNS and CDR2 SASEGT. This CDR3 region has 13 residues. The CDR3: CASSDELRDEQYF. The CDR3 nucleotides read TGTGCCAGCAGTGACGAGCTCAGGGACGAGCAGTACTTC.